The 22 T cell receptor beta chains given below trace back to one sample, sequenced in a study of tumor and adjacent non-tumor tissue in lung cancer. No cell sorting was done before RNA was extracted from the tissue. The library came from three nested PCR rounds adapted from ARM-PCR protocols. MiXCR was run by TCRdb on the multiplex PCR reads, yielding one entry per CDR3 protein. The sample has roughly 75,000 distinct CDR3 sequences; roughly 80% are singletons. The sequencing input was lung tumor tissue. Receptor source: a woman between 50 and 59 years old with non-small cell lung cancer.

As regards this clonotype: At one boundary the junction diverges from the germline segment, which might be a read error. The chain couples TRBV20-1 to TRBJ2-2; D might be TRBD2 (6 bases). Germline CDR1 and CDR2: DFQATT and SNEGSKA (reference sequence). The CDR3 runs to 16 residues. The CDR3 nucleotides read TGCAGTGCTAGAAGAGTAAGCGGGTCGAACACCGGAGAGCTGTTTTTT. It encodes CSARRVSGSNTGELFF.

This clonotype occurred once. The chain joins TRBV4-1 to TRBJ2-1; D is uncertain. Germline V CDR1 and CDR2: MGHRA, YSYEKL. This CDR3 region has 12 residues. V was cut by 9 bases and J by 4 bases, with 10 bases left in between. The CDR3 protein is CASSCEYNEQFF. CDR3 DNA sequence: TGCGCCAGTAGCTGTGAGTACAATGAGCAGTTCTTC.

This clonotype was observed a single time. The chain combines TRBV28 with TRBJ1-2; no firm D call. From germline, CDR1 is MDHEN and CDR2 SYDVKM. Trimming took 5 bases from V and 10 from J, leaving 14 bases between them. This CDR3 contains 12 residues. This CDR3 is CASSQPRADYTF. The CDR3, as DNA: TGTGCCAGCAGTCAACCCCGAGCTGACTACACCTTC.

Regarding this clonotype: One junction end does not reproduce the germline sequence, and a read error may be involved. V usage is TRBV12-3 or TRBV12-4 and J usage is TRBJ2-7, with D possibly matching TRBD2 (6 bases). CDR3 length: 12 residues. This chain's CDR3 is CVSSRGFYEQYF. The CDR3 coding sequence is TGTGTCAGCAGTCGGGGGTTCTACGAGCAGTACTTC.

This rearrangement joins TRBV4-1 to TRBJ2-1; D is perhaps TRBD1 or TRBD2 (6 bases each). V gave up 3 bases and J gave up 13 bases, with 16 bases separating them. CDR1 is MGHRA, CDR2 YSYEKL, per germline. This CDR3 is built from 13 residues. The CDR3 coding sequence is TGCGCCAGCAGCCAGGAGGGGGATCCTAATCAGTTCTTC. This codes for CASSQEGDPNQFF.

There are a few counts of this clonotype. The chain links TRBV6-5 to TRBJ1-6; no reliable D call. Between the trimmed V and J ends, which lost 4 bases and 9 bases, there was a span of 13 bases. Germline values: CDR1 MNHEY, CDR2 SVGAGI. The CDR3 spans 14 residues. CDR3 region: CASSSQLASSPLHF. DNA of the CDR3: TGTGCCAGCAGTTCTCAATTAGCAAGTTCACCCCTCCACTTT.

V and J are TRBV11-2 and TRBJ1-2; TRBD1 matches 7 bases. Germline V lookup: CDR1 SGHAT, CDR2 FQNNGV. With V trimmed by 0 bases and J by 5 bases, 9 bases remained unmatched. The CDR3 contains 16 residues. The CDR3 nucleotides read TGTGCCAGCAGCTTAGAAGCAGGGGGGCGAAGATATGGCTACACCTTC. Translated: CASSLEAGGRRYGYTF.

In regard to this clonotype: The junction differs from germline at one of its ends, possibly a read error. The J gene is TRBJ2-2, the V gene TRBV28; D is uncertain. CDR3 length: 12 amino acids. Germline V gene sequence: CDR1 MDHEN, CDR2 SYDVKM. The CDR3 DNA is TGTGTCACCCTTGTGAACACCGGAGAGCTGTCTTTT. Protein product: CVTLVNTGELSF.

Details on this clonotype: The junction departs from the called germline gene at one end, perhaps through a read error. This chain uses TRBV7-9 with TRBJ2-1, with 8 nucleotides matching TRBD2. The CDR3 has 16 amino acids. Germline CDR1 SEHNR, CDR2 FQNEAQ (reference sequence). The CDR3 sequence: CASRLGAGALDNEQFF. DNA of the CDR3: TGTGCCAGCAGGTTAGGAGCGGGAGCCCTTGATAATGAGCAGTTCTTC.

Concerning this clonotype itself: An end of the junction differs from the germline gene, which may be a read error. V and J are TRBV11-2 and TRBJ1-1; D remains unclear. The germline gives CDR1 SGHAT, CDR2 FQNNGV. The CDR3 is made up of 14 amino acids. CDR3 region: CDSSLLSLGTEAFF. The CDR3 coding sequence is TGTGACAGCAGCTTGCTATCGCTGGGAACTGAAGCTTTCTTT.

On this clonotype itself: An end of the junction does not agree with germline; a read error may underlie this. The chain carries TRBV28 and TRBJ1-2; no firm D call. The CDR3 sequence is 15 residues long. The V gene's germline CDR1 is MDHEN and CDR2 SYDVKM. Here the CDR3 DNA reads TGTGCCAGTAGTTCCCTGGCCCGGGTTACACATGGTTACACCTTC. Its protein is CASSSLARVTHGYTF.

In the case of this clonotype: Since the CDR3 does not end with the conserved phenylalanine or tryptophan, this likely comes from a read error. V usage is TRBV6-5 and J usage is TRBJ1-1; perhaps TRBD1 as D (6 bases). The CDR3 contains 13 residues. Trimming shortened V by 10 bases and J by 4 bases, and 16 bases separated the two germline ends. Germline-derived CDR1 and CDR2 are MNHEY and SVGAGI. The CDR3 loop is CANRWEDSTEAFY. CDR3 sequence (DNA): TGTGCCAACAGATGGGAGGACAGCACTGAAGCTTTCTAT.

In the case of this clonotype: At one end, the junction sequence differs from germline, possibly due to a read error. The genes are TRBV5-4 and TRBJ2-7; D perhaps matches TRBD1 (5 bases). CDR3 length: 14 residues. Per the germline V gene, CDR1 is SGHNT and CDR2 is YYREEE (reference sequence). Written as DNA, the CDR3 is TGCGCCAGCAGCTTTGGAGACAGAGCCTACGAGCAGTACTTC. This gives the protein CASSFGDRAYEQYF.

This clonotype was observed many times. The chain links TRBV5-1 to TRBJ1-5; a possible D gene is TRBD1 (6 bases). The CDR3 consists of 14 residues. V lost 4 bases and J lost 4, with 12 bases in between. Germline lookup yields CDR1 SGHRS and CDR2 YFSETQ. The DNA for the CDR3 is TGCGCCAGCAGCCCCGGGGGGCTTAATCAGCCCCAGCATTTT. Residues: CASSPGGLNQPQHF.

As regards this clonotype: A junction boundary mismatches the germline segment, possibly from a read error. The chain uses TRBV29-1 and TRBJ1-1; D gene unclear. CDR1 is SQVTM and CDR2 is ANQGSEA in the germline V gene. The CDR3 is 13 residues long. The CDR3 spells CSVAGRLNTEAFF. CDR3 nucleotides: TGCAGCGTCGCAGGCAGGCTGAACACAGAAGCTTTCTTT.

V usage is TRBV11-2 and J usage is TRBJ2-3; possible D gene TRBD2, 7 bases. Per germline, CDR1 SGHAT and CDR2 FQNNGV. The CDR3 sequence is 17 residues long. CDR3 in amino acids: CVSSSLVGGGEADTQYF. DNA of the CDR3: TGTGTCAGTAGTTCGTTAGTGGGAGGGGGTGAGGCGGATACGCAGTATTTT.

This clonotype came up many times. The genes are TRBV7-9 and TRBJ1-2; D might be TRBD1 (5 bases). Germline V gene sequence: CDR1 SEHNR, CDR2 FQNEAQ (reference sequence). This CDR3 has 15 amino acids. V was shortened by 1 base and J by 6 bases, with 15 bases between the two germline ends. The CDR3 is CASSLGAGSRNGYTF. The CDR3 DNA reads TGTGCCAGCAGCTTAGGGGCAGGGAGTCGGAATGGCTACACCTTC.

This clonotype appeared many times. The chain has TRBV28 and TRBJ2-7, with 10 bases matching TRBD2. The V gene's germline CDR1 is MDHEN and CDR2 SYDVKM. Trimming removed 4 bases from V and 2 bases from J; junction bases left unmatched: 14. The CDR3 contains 18 residues. The CDR3: CASSSEASGGFGAYEQYF. CDR3 DNA sequence: TGTGCCAGCAGTTCCGAGGCTAGCGGGGGTTTCGGGGCCTACGAGCAGTACTTC.

In regard to this clonotype: Given the absence of the conserved phenylalanine or tryptophan at the CDR3 end, a read error is likely. This chain connects TRBV29-1 to TRBJ2-2, with a weak D call TRBD2 (6 bases). CDR1 is SQVTM, CDR2 ANQGSEA, per germline. The CDR3 extends over 16 amino acids. The CDR3 sequence: CSVEAPSVRAPGKLFS. CDR3 DNA sequence: TGCAGCGTTGAAGCCCCTAGCGTGAGGGCCCCCGGGAAGCTGTTTTCT.

This clonotype was picked up a small number of times. Given a much more abundant clone one base away, this may be a read error. This CDR3 is missing its conserved last phenylalanine or tryptophan, likely due to a read error. The chain has TRBV20-1 and TRBJ2-3; TRBD2 matches at 15 bases. V trimming: 6 bases; J trimming: 3 bases; junction bases outside the gene matches: 4. CDR3 length: 15 amino acids. Looked up from germline, CDR1 is DFQATT and CDR2 is SNEGSKA (reference sequence). CDR3 amino acids: CSALGTSGRTDTQYL. The CDR3 DNA reads as TGCAGTGCCCTCGGGACTAGCGGGAGGACAGATACGCAGTATTTG.

As regards this clonotype: One end of the junction fails to match germline, which may point to a read error. The rearrangement joins TRBV6-5 to TRBJ2-3; D gene uncertain. The germline gives CDR1 MNHEY, CDR2 SVGAGI. The CDR3 sequence is 14 residues long. In DNA, the CDR3 is TGTGCCAGCTGTTACTCTAGGGCCCCAGATACGCAGTATTTT. Translated, it gives CASCYSRAPDTQYF.

This sequence joins TRBV10-3 and TRBJ1-3; D remains ambiguous. CDR1 is ENHRY and CDR2 is SYGVKD in the germline V gene. The CDR3 consists of 14 residues. In DNA form, the CDR3 reads TGTGTCACCAAGGACGGTGGTTCTGGAAACACCATATATTTT. It encodes CVTKDGGSGNTIYF.